This section outlines one T cell receptor beta chain sequence together with its context. What it binds is not known. Two rounds of nested PCR, of 16 and 9 cycles, were run on TCRalpha and TCRbeta cDNA. Following a re-call of the 5' RACE reads, TCRdb has one entry per CDR3 protein and lacks DNA. This listing includes about 350,000 distinct CDR3 sequences. This entry comes from a study of monozygotic twins with inflammatory bowel disease. CDR1 SGHDT and CDR2 YYEEEE come from the germline V gene. This CDR3 spans 15 amino acids. Study observations and caveats: Evidence failed to back one strong IBD-linked signal or clonotype.

The receptor was isolated from a human donor with ulcerative colitis or Crohn's disease, or a healthy co-twin of an affected twin (not recorded which). The sequencing input was blood. The chain joins TRBV5-6 to TRBJ2-3. The CDR3: CASSLAVGSTDTQYF.